Described below is a single TCR beta chain sequence and its context. Its antigen is not known. There were TCR beta CDR3 regions amplified from RNA transcripts. With the HTBI primer set, the TCR CDR3 went through a first round of RT-PCR. TCRdb reprocessed the multiplex PCR reads via MiXCR and lists one record per CDR3 protein. The top ten hold 3.7% of the sample, which has some 350,000 distinct CDR3 sequences, approximately 19% seen once. This sample is drawn from a study of T cells in Graves' hyperthyroidism and ophthalmopathy. Study findings and constraints: Model-based prediction identified ophthalmopathy a median around 6.5 months prior to its onset.

The J segment lost 4 bases and the V segment lost 8 bases, leaving 8 bases of the junction unmatched. Germline values: CDR1 LGHDT, CDR2 YNNKEL (reference sequence). CDR3 length: 14 amino acids. Patients aged 18 to 65 had newly diagnosed hyperthyroidism lasting under 2 months. The study based diagnoses on clinical symptoms, serum thyroxine and TRAb, thyroid ultrasound and orbital computed tomography. The sequenced sample was blood. The TCR was taken from a woman aged 18 to 35 with Graves' hyperthyroidism. The gene calls are TRBV3-1 and TRBJ2-7; 10 nucleotides match TRBD2. Written as DNA, the CDR3 is TGTGCCAGCGCAACTAGCGGGGTTTTTTACGAGCAGTACTTC. The encoded protein is CASATSGVFYEQYF.